This T cell receptor (beta chain) appears in the sequencing data of a study of T cells in Graves' hyperthyroidism and ophthalmopathy. Per the germline V gene, CDR1 is KGHSH and CDR2 is LQKENI. The CDR3 has 13 amino acids. Trimming left V 2 bases short and J 4 bases short, with 8 bases between. This clonotype was seen a few times. Amplified TCR beta CDR3 regions came from RNA transcripts. The TCR CDR3 first-round RT-PCR relied on the HTBI primer set. MiXCR was run by TCRdb on the multiplex PCR reads, yielding one entry per CDR3 protein. The sample gives about 480,000 distinct CDR3 sequences, 20% to 25% of which show up once; 45% to 50% is in the top ten.

The TCR comes from a woman in her 70s with Graves' ophthalmopathy. The sequenced sample was blood. This chain uses TRBV18 with TRBJ1-1; D gene unclear. CDR3 nucleotide sequence: TGTGCCAGCTCACCAGCACAAAGCACTGAAGCTTTCTTT. This gives the protein CASSPAQSTEAFF.